These 23 T cell receptor beta chains originate from one sample sequenced in a study of OX40 agonist ivuxolimab in advanced cancers. Library creation used the immunoSEQ multiplex PCR assay. Imported from immuneACCESS, the table was reduced by TCRdb to in-frame sequences with V and J called. These copies leave out some clones; in studies compared against another copy, an unresolved V gene accounts for under half, and the cause of the remainder is not known. Counted in this sample were 55,000 to 70,000 clones; around nine tenths of them appeared once. Clones ranked in the top ten supply under 10% of the sample. The sample was CD4+ or CD8+ T cells sorted from blood, taken in a trial of the OX40 agonist ivuxolimab. These receptors came from an adult with an advanced solid tumor such as melanoma, head and neck, liver or kidney cancer.

The chain uses TRBV4-1 and TRBJ1-1; 11 nucleotides match TRBD1. V lost 8 bases, J lost 5 bases, and 4 bases stayed unmatched. The CDR3 totals 13 residues. Per the germline V gene, CDR1 is MGHRA and CDR2 is YSYEKL. The CDR3 region is CASRGTGGTEAFF. The DNA for the CDR3 is TGCGCCAGCCGCGGGACAGGGGGGACTGAAGCTTTCTTT.

J is TRBJ2-5 and V is TRBV9, with unresolved D. Germline CDR1 SGDLS, CDR2 YYNGEE. Trimming removed 4 bases at V and 5 bases at J, with 15 bases between. This CDR3 region has 14 residues. The CDR3 nucleotides are TGTGCCAGCAGCTCTTTTGGTCTGGCGGAGACCCAGTACTTC. This gives the protein CASSSFGLAETQYF.

This clone was detected only a few times. The chain is built from TRBV2 and TRBJ1-6; TRBD1 might be the D (6 bases). Germline V gene data show CDR1 as SNHLY and CDR2 as FYNNEI. V lost 2 bases and J 12 bases, leaving 20 bases between the germline ends. This CDR3 spans 16 amino acids. The CDR3 DNA reads as TGTGCCAGCAGTGAATTCTTGGGGGCCGCCGGGGGACCCCTCCACTTT. This gives the protein CASSEFLGAAGGPLHF.

DNA for the CDR3: TGCAGCGTTGAAGAACAGGGGCAAGCTTTCTTT. Its translation: CSVEEQGQAFF. This rearrangement joins TRBV29-1 to TRBJ1-1; 7 nucleotides match TRBD1. J was trimmed by 9 bases and V by 0 bases; bases with no gene match: 1. Germline CDR1 and CDR2: SQVTM and ANQGSEA. The CDR3 is 11 residues long.

The chain combines TRBV15 with TRBJ1-5, with TRBD1 matching 7 bases. The CDR3 length is 15 residues. CDR1 LNHNV and CDR2 YYDKDF come from the germline V gene (reference sequence). Trimming took 2 bases from V and 2 from J; bases not matched to a gene: 3. The CDR3, as DNA: TGTGCCACCAGCAGACCTACAGGGGGCAATCAGCCCCAGCATTTT. Translating it yields CATSRPTGGNQPQHF.

The chain is built from TRBV7-9 and TRBJ2-7; D possibly corresponds to TRBD1 (6 bases). From germline, CDR1 is SEHNR and CDR2 FQNEAQ (reference sequence). Trimming left V 5 bases short and J 1 base short, with 21 bases between. This CDR3 spans 17 amino acids. CDR3 sequence (DNA): TGTGCCAGCAGCACCCGCCCCCAGGGGCATGAGTCCTACGAGCAGTACTTC. Translation gives CASSTRPQGHESYEQYF.

This sequence joins TRBV2 and TRBJ2-3, with 9 bases lining up with TRBD1. The ends lost 1 base at V and 6 bases at J; junction bases unmatched: 5. The germline V gene has CDR1 SNHLY and CDR2 FYNNEI. The CDR3 is 15 amino acids. The DNA of the CDR3 is TGTGCCAGCAGTGAAGTGACAGGGGGGAATGATACGCAGTATTTT. Translation gives CASSEVTGGNDTQYF.

The genes are TRBV27 and TRBJ2-7; no firm D call. V dropped 3 bases and J dropped 0 bases, with 6 bases sitting between them. The CDR3 is 13 amino acids. Germline V gene data show CDR1 as MNHEY and CDR2 as SMNVEV (reference sequence). CDR3 residues: CASSLGASYEQYF. The CDR3 coding sequence is TGTGCCAGCAGTTTGGGCGCCTCCTACGAGCAGTACTTC.

The chain employs TRBV4-2 and TRBJ2-7; 9 nucleotides line up with TRBD2. Germline V gene sequence: CDR1 LGHNA, CDR2 YNFKEQ. V lost 0 bases and J lost 0; bases outside the gene matches: 0. This CDR3 region has 15 residues. The CDR3 is CASSQEAGGSYEQYF. CDR3 nucleotide sequence: TGTGCCAGCAGCCAAGAAGCGGGGGGCTCCTACGAGCAGTACTTC.

With respect to this clone: Compared with germline, one end of the junction differs, possibly owing to a read error. This sample includes further DNA sequences coding for the same CDR3. The J gene is TRBJ2-7, the V gene TRBV7-9; D is unresolved. The CDR3 is made up of 13 amino acids. Germline CDR1 and CDR2: SEHNR and FQNEAQ (reference sequence). The CDR3 region has the DNA TGCGCCAGCAGCTTACCCGGCAGCTACGAGCAGTACTTC. Translation gives CASSLPGSYEQYF.

Concerning this clone: The junction departs from germline at one end; a sequencing error may be responsible. The V and J genes are TRBV27 and TRBJ1-1; D not resolved. The CDR3 extends over 13 amino acids. From germline, CDR1 is MNHEY and CDR2 SMNVEV (reference sequence). The DNA for the CDR3 is TGTGCCAGCAGCGTAAGATATAACATTGAAGCTTTCTTT. Its protein is CASSVRYNIEAFF.

This sequence joins TRBV5-1 and TRBJ1-2; possible D gene TRBD1, 6 bases. Germline CDR1 and CDR2: SGHRS and YFSETQ. V was trimmed by 4 bases and J by 7 bases, leaving 14 bases between them. The CDR3 spans 13 residues. CDR3 in DNA: TGCGCCAGCAGCCTCGGTAACAGGGCTGGCTACACCTTC. Protein: CASSLGNRAGYTF.

The chain joins TRBV9 to TRBJ2-2; D is ambiguous. Per the germline V gene, CDR1 is SGDLS and CDR2 is YYNGEE. V lost 1 base to trimming and J lost 4 bases, with 14 bases between them. The CDR3 covers 16 residues. Written as DNA, the CDR3 is TGTGCCAGCAGCGTAAAGGATAGACGATTCACCGGGGAGCTGTTTTTT. This translates into CASSVKDRRFTGELFF.

V usage is TRBV7-3 and J usage is TRBJ2-1, with D perhaps TRBD1 (6 bases). This CDR3 region has 17 residues. V lost 2 bases and J lost 4, with 18 bases in between. Germline CDR1 SGHTA, CDR2 FQGTGA. CDR3 nucleotides: TGTGCCAGCAGCTTAGACAGGCCTGAAAGCGGATACAATGAGCAGTTCTTC. Residues: CASSLDRPESGYNEQFF. The variable domain in full, with the rest retrieved from reference TRBV7-3 and TRBJ2-1, is GAGVSQTPSNKVTEKGKYVELRCDPISGHTALYWYRQSLGQGPEFLIYFQGTGAADDSGLPNDRFFAVRPEGSVSTLKIQRTERGDSAVYLCASSLDRPESGYNEQFFGPGTRLTVL.

The chain links TRBV6-5 to TRBJ2-7; D is tentatively TRBD1 or TRBD2 (6 bases each). The CDR3 consists of 15 residues. Trimming shortened V by 5 bases and J by 2 bases, and 16 bases separated the two germline ends. Germline V gives CDR1 MNHEY, CDR2 SVGAGI. CDR3 sequence reads: CASSPGRGPAYEQYF. CDR3 coding DNA: TGTGCCAGCAGTCCTGGCCGGGGGCCGGCCTACGAGCAGTACTTC.

A single count supports this clone. Within the sample, other DNA sequences also encode this same CDR3. The V and J genes are TRBV7-9 and TRBJ2-7; TRBD1 agrees at 10 bases. From germline, CDR1 is SEHNR and CDR2 FQNEAQ (reference sequence). Unmatched junction bases numbered 6, after V lost 3 bases and J lost 1 base. This CDR3 region has 16 residues. The CDR3 loop reads CASSFSGTGVSYEQYF. CDR3 sequence (DNA): TGTGCCAGCAGCTTTTCCGGGACAGGGGTTTCCTACGAGCAGTACTTC.

The V gene is TRBV5-1, the J gene TRBJ2-7; the match to TRBD2 covers 12 bases. The trim removed 3 bases at V and 1 base at J, leaving 2 bases unmatched. CDR1 and CDR2 from the germline V gene are SGHRS and YFSETQ. The CDR3 is 15 residues long. CDR3 coding DNA: TGCGCCAGCAGCTACGGACTAGCGGGATCCTACGAGCAGTACTTC. This gives the protein CASSYGLAGSYEQYF.

The chain has TRBV29-1 and TRBJ2-1, with unresolved D. Trimming left V 5 bases short and J 2 bases short, with 13 bases between. This CDR3 is built from 14 residues. Germline CDR1 is SQVTM and CDR2 is ANQGSEA. CDR3 sequence (DNA): TGCAGCGTTCCTCCTCCTGGGGCCTACAATGAGCAGTTCTTC. As protein: CSVPPPGAYNEQFF.

In this sample, this clone turned up once. This chain joins TRBV5-1 and TRBJ2-7; TRBD1 agrees at 8 bases. Germline CDR1 is SGHRS and CDR2 is YFSETQ. V was clipped by 3 bases and J by 3 bases; unmatched bases: 2. CDR3 size: 13 residues. In DNA, the CDR3 is TGCGCCAGCAGCTGGGACAGGCTCTACGAGCAGTACTTC. It translates to CASSWDRLYEQYF. The full variable domain, in which reference TRBV5-1 and TRBJ2-7 provide the parts outside the CDR3, is KAGVTQTPRYLIKTRGQQVTLSCSPISGHRSVSWYQQTPGQGLQFLFEYFSETQRNKGNFPGRFSGRQFSNSRSEMNVSTLELGDSALYLCASSWDRLYEQYFGPGTRLTVT.

This clone showed up just once. This sequence joins TRBV6-5 and TRBJ1-1; the match to TRBD1 covers 9 bases. Trimming cost V 2 bases and J 6 bases; bases outside gene matches: 1. The CDR3 spans 13 residues. CDR1 MNHEY and CDR2 SVGAGI come from the germline V gene. The CDR3 is CASSYDRGSEAFF. The DNA for the CDR3 is TGTGCCAGCAGTTACGACAGGGGGTCTGAAGCTTTCTTT.

CDR3 sequence reads: CASSLMQPAEAGELFF. CDR3 sequence (DNA): TGCGCCAGCAGCTTAATGCAGCCCGCGGAGGCCGGGGAGCTGTTTTTT. V usage is TRBV5-1 and J usage is TRBJ2-2; a possible D gene is TRBD2 (5 bases). The CDR3 is 16 amino acids. The V and J ends lost 2 bases and 6 bases respectively, with 17 bases between them. Germline CDR1 reads SGHRS; CDR2 reads YFSETQ.

This clone came up a few times. The rearrangement joins TRBV5-1 to TRBJ2-7; D remains unclear. The CDR3 contains 11 residues. The V end lost 4 bases, the J end lost 2 bases, and 4 bases lay between the germline ends. Germline V CDR1 and CDR2: SGHRS, YFSETQ. In DNA form, the CDR3 reads TGCGCCAGCAGCGGGCCCTACGAGCAGTACTTC. Translation gives CASSGPYEQYF.

The chain uses TRBV2 and TRBJ1-4; 7 bases are shared with TRBD1. The CDR3 sequence is 13 residues long. V gave up 4 bases and J gave up 7 bases; unmatched junction bases: 3. CDR1 SNHLY and CDR2 FYNNEI come from the germline V gene. CDR3 sequence: CASSGRGGEKLFF. In DNA, the CDR3 is TGTGCCAGCAGTGGCAGGGGGGGTGAAAAACTGTTTTTT.